One and the same sample provided the 3 T cell receptor beta chains below, sequenced in a study of shared clonotypes between healthy human individuals. Only in-frame clones appear in the TCRdb table, and some are missing; sequencing was by immunoSEQ multiplex PCR. The table lists approximately 1.5 million clones, 98% of them singletons. Specimen: naive CD4+ T cells sorted from blood. Regarding subset: CD45RA+ positively selected. These receptors all come from a man younger than 40 in good health.

The gene calls are TRBV10-3 and TRBJ1-5; tentatively, D is TRBD1 (5 bases). CDR1 and CDR2 from the germline V gene are ENHRY and SYGVKD. This CDR3 has 12 residues. The chain's CDR3 is CAIGALNQPQHF. In DNA, the CDR3 is TGTGCAATCGGGGCACTCAATCAGCCCCAGCATTTT.

This chain uses TRBV5-1 with TRBJ2-7; the match to TRBD2 covers 13 bases. With 4 bases clipped from V and 4 bases from J, the junction kept 8 bases outside the gene matches. The V gene's germline CDR1 is SGHRS and CDR2 YFSETQ. The CDR3 runs 16 residues. The CDR3 nucleotides are TGCGCCAGCAGCCCAAGACTAGCGGGAGGTACGTACGAGCAGTACTTC. Its protein is CASSPRLAGGTYEQYF.

The chain links TRBV29-1 to TRBJ1-2, with 9 bases fitting TRBD1. This CDR3 spans 14 amino acids. In germline, CDR1 is SQVTM, CDR2 ANQGSEA. V gave up 5 bases and J gave up 4 bases; unmatched junction bases: 8. The chain's CDR3 is CSVFRQGESYGYTF. As DNA, the CDR3 is TGCAGCGTTTTTAGACAGGGGGAATCCTATGGCTACACCTTC. The complete variable domain, with remaining parts taken from reference TRBV29-1 and TRBJ1-2, reads SAVISQKPSRDICQRGTSLTIQCQVDSQVTMMFWYRQQPGQSLTLIATANQGSEATYESGFVIDKFPISRPNLTFSTLTVSNMSPEDSSIYLCSVFRQGESYGYTFGSGTRLTVV.